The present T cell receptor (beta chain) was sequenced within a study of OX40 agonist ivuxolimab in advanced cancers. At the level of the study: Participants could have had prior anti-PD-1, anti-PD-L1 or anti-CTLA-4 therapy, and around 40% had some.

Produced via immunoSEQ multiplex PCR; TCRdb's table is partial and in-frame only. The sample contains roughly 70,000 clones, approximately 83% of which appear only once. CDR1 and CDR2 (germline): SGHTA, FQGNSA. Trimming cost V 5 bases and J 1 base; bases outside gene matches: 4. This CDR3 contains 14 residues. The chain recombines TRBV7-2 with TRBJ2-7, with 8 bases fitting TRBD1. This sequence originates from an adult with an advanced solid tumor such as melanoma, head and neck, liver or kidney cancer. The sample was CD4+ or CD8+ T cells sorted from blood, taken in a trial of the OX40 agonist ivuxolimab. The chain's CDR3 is CASSEHRGSYEQYF. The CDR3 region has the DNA TGTGCCAGCAGCGAACACAGGGGGTCCTACGAGCAGTACTTC.